Below, 2 T cell receptor beta chains from the same sample are listed, as sequenced in a study of tumor-infiltrating lymphocytes in localized non-small cell lung cancer. This table comes from immunoSEQ multiplex PCR, and its TCRdb copy is limited to in-frame clones, with some not included. The sample lists approximately 9,500 clones, about 75% seen once, with 15% to 20% in the top ten. The sample comprised uninvolved lung tissue not adjacent to the tumor. These receptor sequences come from a human donor with non-small cell lung cancer.

J is TRBJ1-4 and V is TRBV4-2, with 7 bases lining up with TRBD1. CDR3 length equals 18 residues. Germline V gives CDR1 LGHNA, CDR2 YNFKEQ. V dropped 2 bases and J dropped 0; count of bases not matched to a gene: 9. CDR3: CASSQRLIDRATNEKLFF. The CDR3 coding sequence is TGTGCCAGCAGCCAACGTCTTATAGACAGGGCAACTAATGAAAAACTGTTTTTT.

The gene calls are TRBV4-3 and TRBJ1-2, with TRBD1 as a possible D gene (6 bases). The CDR3 sequence is 12 residues long. Germline assignment: CDR1 LGHNA and CDR2 YSLEER. Trimming removed 11 bases at V and 3 bases at J, with 13 bases between. The CDR3 reads CAGPRGDYGYTF. In DNA, the CDR3 is TGCGCCGGCCCCAGGGGTGACTATGGCTACACCTTC.